This T cell receptor beta chain was recovered during a study of blood T cell repertoires in COVID-19. Measured with immunoSEQ multiplex PCR; TCRdb has only the in-frame clones, and not every one. This sample has about 210,000 clones, with about 81% found just once. The germline V gene has CDR1 GTSNPN and CDR2 SVGIG (reference sequence). This CDR3 is 16 amino acids long. Unmatched junction bases numbered 11, after V lost 1 base and J lost 5 bases. Individuals drawn from 20 to 30 US areas were about 18 to 89 years old. Each recovered donor of Cohort 3 presented with two negative PCRs, clearance, or symptom resolution.

The clonotype was recovered from a man aged 35-49 years who had recovered from COVID-19. The sequencing sample was made of PBMCs or T cells enriched from blood (not recorded which). The gene calls are TRBV30 and TRBJ2-1; 7 nucleotides line up with TRBD2. The CDR3 coding sequence is TGTGCCTGGAGTGGGAGTTACCTAGCGGTCCACAATGAGCAGTTCTTC. Translated, it gives CAWSGSYLAVHNEQFF.